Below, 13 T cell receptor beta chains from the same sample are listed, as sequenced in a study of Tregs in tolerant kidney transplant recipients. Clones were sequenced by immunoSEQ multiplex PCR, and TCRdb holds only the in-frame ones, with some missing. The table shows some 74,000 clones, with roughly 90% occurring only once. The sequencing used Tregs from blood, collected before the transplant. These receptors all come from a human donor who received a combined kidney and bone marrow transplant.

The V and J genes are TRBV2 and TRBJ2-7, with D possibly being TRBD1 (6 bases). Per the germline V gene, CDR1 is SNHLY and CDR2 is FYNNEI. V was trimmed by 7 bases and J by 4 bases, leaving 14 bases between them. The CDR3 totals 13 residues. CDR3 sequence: CASNRDRRYEQYF. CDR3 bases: TGTGCCAGCAACCGAGACAGGAGGTACGAGCAGTACTTC.

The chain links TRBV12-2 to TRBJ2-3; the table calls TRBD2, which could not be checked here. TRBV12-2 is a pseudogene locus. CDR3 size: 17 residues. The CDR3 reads CASRFSGTSGMIDTQYF. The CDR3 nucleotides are TGTGCAAGTCGCTTCTCCGGGACTAGCGGGATGATAGATACGCAGTATTTT.

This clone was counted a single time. CDR3 sequence: CATGQGVPTRYGYTF. In nucleotides, the CDR3 is TGTGCCACCGGACAGGGAGTCCCCACTAGGTATGGCTACACCTTC. The gene calls are TRBV19 and TRBJ1-2; 8 nucleotides match TRBD1. The germline V gene has CDR1 LNHDA and CDR2 SQIVND (reference sequence). With 10 bases clipped from V and 5 bases from J, the junction kept 15 bases outside the gene matches. This CDR3 region has 15 residues.

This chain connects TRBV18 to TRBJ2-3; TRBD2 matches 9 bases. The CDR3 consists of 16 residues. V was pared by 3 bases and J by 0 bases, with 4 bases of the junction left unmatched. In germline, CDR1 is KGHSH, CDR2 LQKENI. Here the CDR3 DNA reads TGTGCCAGCTCACCTGGGCTAGCGGGAAGCACAGATACGCAGTATTTT. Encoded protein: CASSPGLAGSTDTQYF.

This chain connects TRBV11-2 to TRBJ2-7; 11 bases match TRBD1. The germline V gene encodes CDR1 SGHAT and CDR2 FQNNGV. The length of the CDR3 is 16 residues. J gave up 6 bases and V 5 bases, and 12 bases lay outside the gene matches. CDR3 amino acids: CASSDHPRDRGSEQYF. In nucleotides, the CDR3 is TGTGCCAGCAGCGACCACCCCCGGGACAGGGGGAGCGAGCAGTACTTC.

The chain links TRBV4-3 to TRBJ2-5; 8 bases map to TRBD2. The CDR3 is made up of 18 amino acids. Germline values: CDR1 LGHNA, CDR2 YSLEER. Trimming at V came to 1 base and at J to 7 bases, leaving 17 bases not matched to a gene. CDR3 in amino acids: CASSQGTGLAGRGGTQYF. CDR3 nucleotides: TGCGCCAGCAGCCAAGGCACGGGGCTAGCGGGTCGGGGAGGGACCCAGTACTTC.

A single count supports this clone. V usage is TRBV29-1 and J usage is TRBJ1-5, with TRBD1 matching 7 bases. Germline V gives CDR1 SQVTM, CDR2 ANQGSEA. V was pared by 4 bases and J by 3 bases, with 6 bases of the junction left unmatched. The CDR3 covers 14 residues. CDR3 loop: CSVGEGAVNQPQHF. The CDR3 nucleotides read TGCAGCGTTGGAGAGGGGGCCGTCAATCAGCCCCAGCATTTT.

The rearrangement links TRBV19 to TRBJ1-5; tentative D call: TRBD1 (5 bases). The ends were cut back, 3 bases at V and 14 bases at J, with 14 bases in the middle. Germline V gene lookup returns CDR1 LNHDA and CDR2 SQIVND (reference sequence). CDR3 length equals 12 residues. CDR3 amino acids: CASSIWGGEEHF. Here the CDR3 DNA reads TGTGCCAGTAGTATTTGGGGAGGGGAAGAGCATTTT. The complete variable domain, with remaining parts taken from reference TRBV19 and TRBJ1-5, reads DGGITQSPKYLFRKEGQNVTLSCEQNLNHDAMYWYRQDPGQGLRLIYYSQIVNDFQKGDIAEGYSVSREKKESFPLTVTSAQKNPTAFYLCASSIWGGEEHFGDGTRLSIL.

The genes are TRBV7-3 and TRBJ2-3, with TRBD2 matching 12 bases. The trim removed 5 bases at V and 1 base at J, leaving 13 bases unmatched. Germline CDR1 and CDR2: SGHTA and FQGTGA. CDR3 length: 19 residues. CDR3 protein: CASSPYPRLAGVGTDTQYF. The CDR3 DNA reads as TGTGCCAGCAGCCCCTACCCCAGACTAGCGGGAGTGGGCACAGATACGCAGTATTTT. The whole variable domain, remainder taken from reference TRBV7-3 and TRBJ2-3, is GAGVSQTPSNKVTEKGKYVELRCDPISGHTALYWYRQSLGQGPEFLIYFQGTGAADDSGLPNDRFFAVRPEGSVSTLKIQRTERGDSAVYLCASSPYPRLAGVGTDTQYFGPGTRLTVL.

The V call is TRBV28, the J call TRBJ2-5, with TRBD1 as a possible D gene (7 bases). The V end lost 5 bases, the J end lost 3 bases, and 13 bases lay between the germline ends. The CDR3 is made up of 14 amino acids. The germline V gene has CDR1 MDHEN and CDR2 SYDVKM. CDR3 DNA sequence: TGTGCCAGCAGTCCGGCGGGGACAGAAGAGACCCAGTACTTC. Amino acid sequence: CASSPAGTEETQYF. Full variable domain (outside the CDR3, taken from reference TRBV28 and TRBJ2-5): DVKVTQSSRYLVKRTGEKVFLECVQDMDHENMFWYRQDPGLGLRLIYFSYDVKMKEKGDIPEGYSVSREKKERFSLILESASTNQTSMYLCASSPAGTEETQYFGPGTRLLVL.

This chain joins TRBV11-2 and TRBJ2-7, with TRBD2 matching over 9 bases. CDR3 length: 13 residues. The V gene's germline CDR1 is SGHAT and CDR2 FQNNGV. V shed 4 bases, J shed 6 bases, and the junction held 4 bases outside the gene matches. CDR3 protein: CASSSGLALEQYF. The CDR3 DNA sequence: TGTGCCAGCAGCTCGGGACTAGCACTCGAGCAGTACTTC.

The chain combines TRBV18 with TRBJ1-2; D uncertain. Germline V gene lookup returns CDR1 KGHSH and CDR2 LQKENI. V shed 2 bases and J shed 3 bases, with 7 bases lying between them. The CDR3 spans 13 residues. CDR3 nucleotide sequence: TGTGCCAGCTCACCAACGAAGGACTATGGCTACACCTTC. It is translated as CASSPTKDYGYTF.

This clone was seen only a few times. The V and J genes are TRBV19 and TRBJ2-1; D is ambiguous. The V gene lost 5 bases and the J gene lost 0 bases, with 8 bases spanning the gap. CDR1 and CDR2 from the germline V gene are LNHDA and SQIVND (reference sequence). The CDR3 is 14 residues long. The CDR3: CASSRASSYNEQFF. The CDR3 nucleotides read TGTGCCAGTAGTCGGGCAAGCTCCTACAATGAGCAGTTCTTC.